Presented here are 31 T cell receptor beta chains from one specimen sequenced in a study of T cell responses to AZD1222 COVID-19 vaccine. Clones were sequenced by immunoSEQ multiplex PCR, and TCRdb holds only the in-frame ones, with some missing. The sample holds about 120,000 clones, roughly nine tenths seen once. This specimen consisted of peripheral blood, obtained on day 0 of AZD1222 vaccination. These receptors were taken from an adult in good health.

J is TRBJ1-3 and V is TRBV7-3; the D is unclear. The V and J ends lost 5 bases and 2 bases respectively, with 10 bases between them. CDR3 length equals 14 residues. Germline values: CDR1 SGHTA, CDR2 FQGTGA. CDR3 sequence reads: CASSLVAPGNTIYF. The CDR3 DNA reads as TGTGCCAGCAGCCTGGTCGCACCTGGAAACACCATATATTTT.

V is TRBV7-9 and J is TRBJ2-1, with 7 bases aligning to TRBD1. The trim removed 4 bases at V and 8 bases at J, leaving 11 bases unmatched. Germline CDR1 SEHNR, CDR2 FQNEAQ (reference sequence). The CDR3 has 15 residues. The CDR3: CASSSRRQGRDEQFF. The CDR3 DNA is TGTGCCAGCAGCTCCCGGAGACAGGGACGCGATGAGCAGTTCTTC.

This clone was counted only a few times. This chain connects TRBV28 to TRBJ2-7; 9 positions agree with TRBD1. Germline V lookup: CDR1 MDHEN, CDR2 SYDVKM. This CDR3 is built from 15 residues. V lost 1 base and J lost 4; bases outside the gene matches: 5. DNA for the CDR3: TGTGCCAGCAGTTTATATGGGACAGGGAGGTACGAGCAGTACTTC. Translation: CASSLYGTGRYEQYF.

CDR3 in DNA: TGCAGCGTTGGGCAGGGGGGATACGAGCAGTACTTC. Protein sequence: CSVGQGGYEQYF. V gene TRBV29-1 combines with J gene TRBJ2-7; possible D gene TRBD1, 7 bases. V was shortened by 4 bases and J by 4 bases, with 11 bases between the two germline ends. The CDR3 contains 12 residues. Germline V lookup: CDR1 SQVTM, CDR2 ANQGSEA.

V and J are TRBV13 and TRBJ2-5, with TRBD1 identical over 7 bases. CDR1 PRHDT and CDR2 FYEKMQ come from the germline V gene (reference sequence). This CDR3 region has 15 residues. V lost 6 bases and J lost 5; bases outside the gene matches: 12. The CDR3 nucleotides are TGTGCCAGCAGTCGTCGACAGGGTCCCCACGAGACCCAGTACTTC. Translation gives CASSRRQGPHETQYF.

The sample holds one count of this clone. In DNA, the CDR3 is TGTGCCAGCAGCTCTGGACAGGATCAAGAGACCCAGTACTTC. Translating it yields CASSSGQDQETQYF. V gene TRBV7-3 combines with J gene TRBJ2-5; 7 nucleotides agree with TRBD1. Unmatched junction bases numbered 4, after V lost 4 bases and J lost 2 bases. CDR1 is SGHTA, CDR2 FQGTGA, per germline. The CDR3 spans 14 residues. Based on the CDR3 plus reference TRBV7-3 and TRBJ2-5, the full variable domain is GAGVSQTPSNKVTEKGKYVELRCDPISGHTALYWYRQSLGQGPEFLIYFQGTGAADDSGLPNDRFFAVRPEGSVSTLKIQRTERGDSAVYLCASSSGQDQETQYFGPGTRLLVL.

Here the CDR3 reads CSAGWTGVNTGELFF. Written as DNA, the CDR3 is TGCAGCGCTGGATGGACAGGAGTGAACACCGGGGAGCTGTTTTTT. The chain combines TRBV29-1 with TRBJ2-2; TRBD1 agrees at 7 bases. The germline V gene encodes CDR1 SQVTM and CDR2 ANQGSEA. The CDR3 covers 15 residues. The V and J ends lost 7 bases and 1 base, in that order; junction bases with no gene match: 9.

The chain carries TRBV7-3 and TRBJ1-1, with a weak D call TRBD1 (5 bases). The CDR3 is made up of 14 amino acids. Germline V gene sequence: CDR1 SGHTA, CDR2 FQGTGA. The V end lost 5 bases, the J end lost 3 bases, and 13 bases lay between the germline ends. The DNA for the CDR3 is TGTGCCAGCAGCCCGGGGCCGAGCGACACTGAAGCTTTCTTT. It codes for CASSPGPSDTEAFF.

This clone was detected only once. This chain connects TRBV7-8 to TRBJ2-5; 12 bases map to TRBD2. Germline V gene sequence: CDR1 SGHVS, CDR2 FQNEAQ. This CDR3 is 17 amino acids long. J lost 4 bases, V lost 5 bases, and 11 bases had no gene match. This chain's CDR3 is CASSKKGATSGRETQYF. Written as DNA, the CDR3 is TGTGCCAGCAGCAAAAAGGGGGCGACTAGCGGGAGAGAGACCCAGTACTTC.

The chain combines TRBV27 with TRBJ2-2; 7 bases are shared with TRBD1. Germline V CDR1 and CDR2: MNHEY, SMNVEV (reference sequence). This CDR3 has 15 amino acids. V was clipped by 3 bases and J by 0 bases; unmatched bases: 1. CDR3 sequence reads: CASSLTGTNTGELFF. DNA for the CDR3: TGTGCCAGCAGTTTGACAGGGACGAACACCGGGGAGCTGTTTTTT.

This clone was detected only once. This sequence joins TRBV6-5 and TRBJ1-2, with D possibly being TRBD1 (5 bases). The CDR3 loop spans 15 amino acids. Per the germline V gene, CDR1 is MNHEY and CDR2 is SVGAGI. Trimming left V 7 bases short and J 4 bases short, with 19 bases between. CDR3 loop: CASTNQGAQGYGYTF. For the CDR3, the DNA is TGTGCCAGCACCAATCAAGGGGCCCAGGGCTATGGCTACACCTTC.

This clone was observed once. The chain couples TRBV5-6 to TRBJ2-5; tentatively, D is TRBD2 (5 bases). Trimming shortened V by 3 bases and J by 5 bases, and 8 bases separated the two germline ends. The CDR3 totals 12 residues. The germline CDR1 and CDR2 sequences are SGHDT and YYEEEE. This CDR3 reads CASSSWEETQYF. The DNA of the CDR3 is TGTGCCAGCAGCTCCTGGGAGGAGACCCAGTACTTC.

The V gene is TRBV7-2, the J gene TRBJ2-3; D ambiguous. This CDR3 contains 14 residues. V lost 1 base and J lost 6, with 11 bases in between. Germline V gene data show CDR1 as SGHTA and CDR2 as FQGNSA. The chain's CDR3 is CASSLGPVGDTQYF. The DNA of the CDR3 is TGTGCCAGCAGCTTAGGACCGGTGGGCGATACGCAGTATTTT.

The chain links TRBV7-8 to TRBJ1-5, with a tentative D call TRBD1 (5 bases). The germline V gene has CDR1 SGHVS and CDR2 FQNEAQ. This CDR3 is built from 14 residues. The V gene lost 5 bases and the J gene lost 4 bases, with 12 bases spanning the gap. CDR3: CASSRDSNNQPQHF. The CDR3 DNA follows: TGTGCCAGCAGCCGAGACAGTAATAATCAGCCCCAGCATTTT.

The rearrangement joins TRBV3-1 (or the pseudogene TRBV3-2) to TRBJ2-1; 9 bases match TRBD2. CDR1 is LGHDT, CDR2 YNNKEL, per germline (reference sequence). The CDR3 length is 17 residues. V shed 4 bases and J 6 bases; nucleotides not matched to a gene: 13. CDR3: CASSPGGGAGGLNEQFF. Here the CDR3 DNA reads TGTGCCAGCAGCCCCGGAGGTGGAGCGGGAGGCCTCAATGAGCAGTTCTTC.

The chain employs TRBV5-4 and TRBJ2-7; tentatively, D is TRBD2 (6 bases). The CDR3 totals 13 residues. Germline V gene data show CDR1 as SGHNT and CDR2 as YYREEE (reference sequence). Trimming took off 0 bases at V and 7 bases at J, with 11 bases between the two ends. In nucleotides, the CDR3 is TGTGCCAGCAGCTTGGCGGGAGAGTGGGAGCAGTACTTC. Its translation is CASSLAGEWEQYF.

The V call is TRBV12-3 or TRBV12-4, the J call TRBJ1-1, with D unresolved. The CDR3 spans 11 residues. V was trimmed by 0 bases and J by 8 bases, leaving 4 bases between them. CDR3 in DNA: TGTGCCAGCAGTTTAGCGCTAGAAGCTTTCTTT. Its protein is CASSLALEAFF.

The rearrangement joins TRBV6-5 to TRBJ1-2, with D unclear. The V gene lost 8 bases and the J gene lost 8 bases, with 15 bases spanning the gap. The CDR3 consists of 12 residues. Germline values: CDR1 MNHEY, CDR2 SVGAGI. The CDR3 nucleotides read TGTGCCAGCGGTTTGCGTCAGCGGGGCTACACCTTC. Its protein product is CASGLRQRGYTF.

The chain's CDR3 is CASRPTGANEQFF. For the CDR3, the DNA is TGTGCCAGCAGGCCAACAGGGGCCAATGAGCAGTTCTTC. The chain has TRBV5-6 and TRBJ2-1; 7 nucleotides line up with TRBD1. The V gene's germline CDR1 is SGHDT and CDR2 YYEEEE. The ends lost 5 bases at V and 6 bases at J; junction bases unmatched: 5. This CDR3 has 13 amino acids.

The chain employs TRBV19 and TRBJ1-6, with D hard to call. CDR1 and CDR2 (germline): LNHDA, SQIVND (reference sequence). The CDR3 has 15 residues. Trimming cost V 5 bases and J 9 bases, with 17 bases left between them. CDR3 sequence reads: CASSPREFGGSPLHF. In nucleotides, the CDR3 is TGTGCCAGTAGTCCTAGGGAATTCGGCGGTTCACCCCTCCACTTT.

This chain links TRBV19 with TRBJ2-2, with 12 nucleotides matching TRBD2. Germline CDR1 is LNHDA and CDR2 is SQIVND (reference sequence). V was pared by 6 bases and J by 7 bases, with 3 bases of the junction left unmatched. The CDR3 consists of 14 residues. The CDR3 is CASRRTSGNGELFF. The DNA of the CDR3 is TGTGCCAGTAGACGGACTAGCGGGAACGGGGAGCTGTTTTTT.

This clone showed up just once. This rearrangement joins TRBV10-2 to TRBJ2-7; D might be TRBD2 (5 bases). The V end was cut by 2 bases, the J end by 3 bases, with 5 bases between. Germline CDR1 reads WSHSY; CDR2 reads SAAADI. The CDR3 covers 12 residues. The CDR3 loop is CASSETSYEQYF. The CDR3 nucleotides are TGCGCCAGCAGTGAGACTAGCTACGAGCAGTACTTC.

The J gene is TRBJ2-3, the V gene TRBV10-1, with 9 bases identical to TRBD2. After removal of 0 bases from V and 2 bases from J, the junction contained 3 bases not matched to a gene. The germline gives CDR1 WNHNN, CDR2 SYGVQD (reference sequence). CDR3 size: 16 residues. The chain's CDR3 is CASSESSGGHTDTQYF. The CDR3 coding sequence is TGCGCCAGCAGTGAGTCCAGCGGGGGGCACACAGATACGCAGTATTTT.

The chain links TRBV27 to TRBJ1-5, with D tentatively TRBD1 (6 bases). Germline CDR1 and CDR2: MNHEY and SMNVEV (reference sequence). CDR3 size: 19 residues. The ends were cut back, 0 bases at V and 0 bases at J, with 18 bases in the middle. CDR3 nucleotides: TGTGCCAGCAGTTTATCTTTTGCAGGGGCTCAGGGTAGCAATCAGCCCCAGCATTTT. This sequence encodes CASSLSFAGAQGSNQPQHF.

The rearrangement joins TRBV19 to TRBJ2-7; weak D call: TRBD2 (5 bases). CDR1 and CDR2 from the germline V gene are LNHDA and SQIVND (reference sequence). This CDR3 spans 15 amino acids. V lost 0 bases to trimming and J lost 2 bases, with 11 bases between them. The CDR3 is CASSIDQRMTYEQYF. In nucleotides, the CDR3 is TGTGCCAGTAGTATAGATCAGCGGATGACCTACGAGCAGTACTTC.

The CDR3, as DNA: TGTGCCAGCAGCGCCCCGGGTGGGGCGGGGGCCTATGGCTACACCTTC. It specifies CASSAPGGAGAYGYTF. The J gene is TRBJ1-2, the V gene TRBV7-9, with D perhaps matching TRBD1 (6 bases). V was trimmed by 5 bases and J by 4 bases, leaving 20 bases between them. Germline V gene lookup returns CDR1 SEHNR and CDR2 FQNEAQ (reference sequence). The CDR3 spans 16 residues.

The chain links TRBV27 to TRBJ1-1; no clear D gene. CDR1 MNHEY and CDR2 SMNVEV come from the germline V gene (reference sequence). The V and J ends lost 0 bases and 8 bases respectively, with 10 bases between them. This CDR3 comprises 13 residues. The CDR3 sequence is CASSLSPGREAFF. CDR3 DNA sequence: TGTGCCAGCAGTTTATCTCCAGGTCGGGAAGCTTTCTTT.

The chain carries TRBV27 and TRBJ2-5; 9 bases align to TRBD2. The CDR3 has 14 amino acids. Trimming cost V 2 bases and J 5 bases; bases outside gene matches: 3. Germline loops: CDR1 MNHEY, CDR2 SMNVEV (reference sequence). The CDR3 DNA reads as TGTGCCAGCAGTTTAGGGACTAGCCGGGAGACCCAGTACTTC. Translating it yields CASSLGTSRETQYF.

The chain couples TRBV27 to TRBJ1-5; D call uncertain. The CDR3 spans 16 residues. V was pared by 6 bases and J by 6 bases, with 21 bases between. The germline CDR1 and CDR2 sequences are MNHEY and SMNVEV (reference sequence). Here the CDR3 reads CASRERRASKAQPQHF. The CDR3 nucleotides are TGTGCCAGCAGGGAACGGCGGGCCTCCAAGGCTCAGCCCCAGCATTTT.

The genes are TRBV5-1 and TRBJ1-6, with 8 bases that match TRBD1. Germline loops: CDR1 SGHRS, CDR2 YFSETQ. V was pared by 3 bases and J by 7 bases, with 9 bases of the junction left unmatched. The CDR3 sequence is 16 residues long. CDR3 sequence reads: CASSSQGGGANSPLHF. CDR3 nucleotide sequence: TGCGCCAGCAGCTCACAGGGGGGTGGCGCGAATTCACCCCTCCACTTT. Full variable domain (outside the CDR3, taken from reference TRBV5-1 and TRBJ1-6): KAGVTQTPRYLIKTRGQQVTLSCSPISGHRSVSWYQQTPGQGLQFLFEYFSETQRNKGNFPGRFSGRQFSNSRSEMNVSTLELGDSALYLCASSSQGGGANSPLHFGNGTRLTVT.

This chain joins TRBV5-3 and TRBJ1-1; 7 nucleotides match TRBD1. TRBV5-3 is noted as an ORF with a role that remains uncertain. This CDR3 is 15 amino acids long. Trimming cost V 4 bases and J 3 bases; bases outside gene matches: 9. The CDR3 nucleotides read TGTGCCAGAAGCCAGATGACAGGGTCTGACACTGAAGCTTTCTTT. It yields the protein CARSQMTGSDTEAFF.